The 21 T cell receptor beta chains presented below share a single source sample, sequenced in a study of blood T cells in healthy people across ages. The authors ran a second PCR of roughly 7 to 11 cycles using a sample-barcoded 5' primer and a J-beta primer mix. A single record per CDR3 protein comes from TCRdb applying MiXCR to the 5' RACE reads. The repertoire holds fewer than 2,000,000 distinct CDR3 sequences, 34% seen once, with 11% in the top ten. Sequenced material: blood. These TCRs come from a woman aged 25 to 39 in good health.

This clonotype was seen many times. The V call is TRBV20-1, the J call TRBJ2-1, with TRBD2 identical over 7 bases. Trimming cost V 5 bases and J 1 base; bases outside gene matches: 8. CDR1 and CDR2 from the germline V gene are DFQATT and SNEGSKA (reference sequence). This CDR3 is built from 15 residues. The CDR3 loop reads CSALLASRSYNEQFF. DNA of the CDR3: TGCAGTGCTCTACTAGCGTCCCGATCCTACAATGAGCAGTTCTTC.

This clonotype has more than one count but fewer than ten. J is TRBJ2-1 and V is TRBV10-3; 10 bases agree with TRBD2. This CDR3 region has 15 residues. V was clipped by 5 bases and J by 3 bases; unmatched bases: 4. Germline V gene lookup returns CDR1 ENHRY and CDR2 SYGVKD. CDR3 protein: CAISSGTSDYNEQFF. Written as DNA, the CDR3 is TGTGCCATCAGTTCCGGGACTAGCGACTACAATGAGCAGTTCTTC.

This sequence joins TRBV7-3 and TRBJ2-1; tentatively, D is TRBD1 or TRBD2 (5 bases each). The CDR3 consists of 15 residues. From germline, CDR1 is SGHTA and CDR2 FQGTGA. V dropped 5 bases and J dropped 7 bases, with 18 bases sitting between them. The CDR3 nucleotides are TGTGCCAGCAGCCCCATTCGGGACCGAGGGAATGAGCAGTTCTTC. It specifies CASSPIRDRGNEQFF.

There are a few counts of this clonotype. The chain carries TRBV28 and TRBJ2-1; 7 bases are a match to TRBD2. V lost 6 bases, J lost 0 bases, and 11 bases stayed unmatched. Germline V lookup: CDR1 MDHEN, CDR2 SYDVKM. The CDR3 has 17 residues. As DNA, the CDR3 is TGTGCCAGCAGCCTCCCCCCTAGCGGCAGCTCCTACAATGAGCAGTTCTTC. The encoded protein is CASSLPPSGSSYNEQFF.

This clonotype was counted a few times. The gene calls are TRBV24-1 and TRBJ2-7; 9 positions agree with TRBD2. V lost 8 bases, J lost 4 bases, and 11 bases stayed unmatched. The CDR3 is 15 residues long. Germline V lookup: CDR1 KGHDR, CDR2 SFDVKD. CDR3 coding DNA: TGTGCCACCACCGCTAGTAGCGGGAGAGAATACGAGCAGTACTTC. Amino acid sequence: CATTASSGREYEQYF.

The chain employs TRBV10-2 and TRBJ1-3; a weak D match, TRBD1 (5 bases). The CDR3 contains 14 residues. V lost 8 bases and J lost 2, with 13 bases in between. Per germline, CDR1 WSHSY and CDR2 SAAADI. CDR3 sequence (DNA): TGCGCCAGCTTCTGCAGGGATACTGGAAACACCATATATTTT. Its protein product is CASFCRDTGNTIYF.

The chain carries TRBV12-3 or TRBV12-4 and TRBJ2-3; maybe TRBD2 (7 bases). Trimming took off 3 bases at V and 5 bases at J, with 15 bases between the two ends. The CDR3 sequence is 15 residues long. CDR3 sequence: CASSFRTERGDTQYF. The CDR3 coding sequence is TGTGCCAGCAGTTTTAGGACAGAGCGGGGAGATACGCAGTATTTT.

The CDR3 sequence is CATNQGFGYTF. CDR3 in DNA: TGTGCCACCAATCAGGGATTCGGCTACACCTTC. V gene TRBV15 combines with J gene TRBJ1-2; D possibly corresponds to TRBD1 (5 bases). V lost 7 bases and J lost 8, with 11 bases in between. The germline V gene has CDR1 LNHNV and CDR2 YYDKDF (reference sequence). The length of the CDR3 is 11 residues.

This clonotype was seen a few times. This chain uses TRBV4-1 with TRBJ2-5; D possibly corresponds to TRBD1 (5 bases). Trimming pared 2 bases from V and 2 bases from J, leaving 12 bases between. Germline V gives CDR1 MGHRA, CDR2 YSYEKL. The CDR3 contains 15 residues. CDR3 sequence: CASSQQLNRQETQYF. CDR3 DNA sequence: TGCGCCAGCAGCCAACAATTAAACAGGCAAGAGACCCAGTACTTC.

This chain connects TRBV2 to TRBJ2-7, with 13 nucleotides matching TRBD2. The CDR3 is 15 amino acids. Germline V gene data show CDR1 as SNHLY and CDR2 as FYNNEI. The V and J ends lost 5 bases and 5 bases, in that order; junction bases with no gene match: 6. This CDR3 reads CASSSRTSGSHEQYF. CDR3 nucleotide sequence: TGTGCCAGCAGTTCCCGGACTAGCGGGAGCCACGAGCAGTACTTC.

There are a few counts of this clonotype. The rearrangement uses TRBV12-3 or TRBV12-4 and TRBJ2-7, with 10 nucleotides matching TRBD1. The CDR3 runs 15 residues. With V trimmed by 6 bases and J by 5 bases, 10 bases remained unmatched. The CDR3 coding sequence is TGTGCCAGCAGCAAGACAGGGGGCATTTCAGACGAGCAGTACTTC. Its translation is CASSKTGGISDEQYF.

The CDR3 protein is CASNPDRGRTDTQYF. The DNA of the CDR3 is TGTGCCAGCAACCCAGACAGGGGCCGGACAGATACGCAGTATTTT. The chain couples TRBV25-1 to TRBJ2-3; 8 nucleotides line up with TRBD1. Unmatched junction bases numbered 9, after V lost 7 bases and J lost 3 bases. The CDR3 has 15 amino acids. The germline V gene encodes CDR1 MGHDK and CDR2 SYGVNS.

In DNA, the CDR3 is TGTGCCAGCAGTGGATCCGGGACTAGCGGGGCGGAGGCAGATACGCAGTATTTT. Translation: CASSGSGTSGAEADTQYF. V and J are TRBV6-1 and TRBJ2-3, with TRBD2 identical over 13 bases. After removal of 4 bases from V and 4 bases from J, the junction contained 11 bases not matched to a gene. The germline CDR1 and CDR2 sequences are MNHNS and SASEGT. The length of the CDR3 is 18 residues.

This clonotype was counted between two and nine times. The rearrangement uses TRBV4-1 and TRBJ2-1; 12 bases are shared with TRBD2. Germline V gene data show CDR1 as MGHRA and CDR2 as YSYEKL. The CDR3 is 16 amino acids. The V gene end was trimmed by 5 bases and the J gene end by 4 bases; junction bases not matched to a gene: 6. For the CDR3, the DNA is TGCGCCAGCAGCGCTAGCGGGGGGGCGGGGTACAATGAGCAGTTCTTC. Encoded protein: CASSASGGAGYNEQFF.

To note about this clonotype: One end of the junction does not line up with germline, which may come from a read error. The CDR3 nucleotides are TGCGCCAGCAGCCAAGATCAGGGCCGCTACGAGCAGTACTTC. Protein product: CASSQDQGRYEQYF. The chain has TRBV16 and TRBJ2-7; D is perhaps TRBD1 (5 bases). Germline V gene data show CDR1 as KGHSY and CDR2 as FQNENV. CDR3 length equals 14 residues. Full variable domain (outside the CDR3, taken from reference TRBV16 and TRBJ2-7): GEEVAQTPKHLVRGEGQKAKLYCAPIKGHSYVFWYQQVLKNEFKFLISFQNENVFDETGMPKERFSAKCLPNSPCSLEIQATKLEDSAVYFCASSQDQGRYEQYFGPGTRLTVT.

This clonotype was detected only once. The chain is built from TRBV6-6 and TRBJ2-2; weak D call: TRBD2 (6 bases). The CDR3 runs to 16 residues. V was pared by 0 bases and J by 6 bases, with 14 bases between. Per germline, CDR1 MNHNY and CDR2 SVGAGI (reference sequence). Here the CDR3 reads CASSYSVTSSPGELFF. The CDR3 DNA is TGTGCCAGCAGTTACTCAGTGACTAGTTCCCCCGGGGAGCTGTTTTTT.

About this clonotype: An end of the junction differs from the germline gene, which may be a read error. The chain joins TRBV6-1 to TRBJ1-2; 9 nucleotides line up with TRBD1. Germline CDR1 MNHNS, CDR2 SASEGT. This CDR3 has 16 amino acids. The chain's CDR3 is CTSSERWTGAPSGYTF. As DNA, the CDR3 is TGTACCAGCAGTGAACGCTGGACAGGGGCGCCGAGTGGCTACACCTTC.

The chain links TRBV6-6 to TRBJ2-7, with D perhaps matching TRBD1 (5 bases). Germline V gives CDR1 MNHNY, CDR2 SVGAGI (reference sequence). Trimming removed 0 bases at V and 7 bases at J, with 22 bases between. The CDR3 has 17 residues. The CDR3 protein is CASSYSRGRPGPEEQYF. CDR3 DNA: TGTGCCAGCAGTTACTCGAGAGGCCGTCCAGGGCCTGAAGAGCAGTACTTC.

The chain employs TRBV6-1 and TRBJ1-2; TRBD1 matches 11 bases. The CDR3 length is 12 residues. Germline values: CDR1 MNHNS, CDR2 SASEGT. Trimming took 6 bases from V and 6 from J; bases not matched to a gene: 0. CDR3 bases: TGTGCCAGCAGGGACAGGGGGCATGGCTACACCTTC. It translates to CASRDRGHGYTF.

This clonotype was observed a handful of times. The chain combines TRBV6-2 or TRBV6-3 with TRBJ1-2; TRBD1 is a possible D gene (6 bases). The V gene lost 6 bases and the J gene lost 7 bases, with 15 bases spanning the gap. The germline CDR1 and CDR2 sequences are MNHEY and SVGEGT. This CDR3 comprises 13 residues. The CDR3 DNA is TGTGCCAGCAGCAGGACAGCCCTCATTGGCTACACCTTC. Amino acid sequence: CASSRTALIGYTF.

With regard to this clonotype: The CDR3 end shows no conserved phenylalanine or tryptophan, and so a read error is likely. The V and J genes are TRBV20-1 and TRBJ1-2; 7 bases align to TRBD1. The germline gives CDR1 DFQATT, CDR2 SNEGSKA (reference sequence). The CDR3 is 13 residues long. With V trimmed by 3 bases and J by 4 bases, 5 bases remained unmatched. The DNA for the CDR3 is TGCAGTGCTAGTAGGGGGCGCGGCTATGGCTACACCTGC. This translates into CSASRGRGYGYTC.